The rows below give T cell receptor beta chains drawn from one sample of a study of cytomegalovirus exposure and HLA in healthy donors. The protocol was immunoSEQ multiplex PCR, while the TCRdb copy is restricted to in-frame clones and leaves out a portion. The table lists about 160,000 clones, approximately 80% of them singletons. Source material: PBMCs. These receptors all come from a young man in good health and CMV-seronegative. The conserved cysteine and the conserved F or W are not part of the CDR3 here.

v_gene	len	j_gene	CDR3aa
TRBV5-1	12	TRBJ1-4	ASSSRELNEKLF
TRBV9	14	TRBJ2-1	ASSVYGGASRNEQF
TRBV4-3	15	TRBJ1-2	ASSHRGGTGANYGYT
TRBV6-6	9	TRBJ2-5	ASSLQETQY
TRBV4-3	11	TRBJ1-4	ASSQDLEAGLF
TRBV30	11	TRBJ1-2	AWSVRVDVFYT
TRBV6-6	11	TRBJ1-2	ASITRENYGYT
TRBV10-3	10	TRBJ2-5	AISDNEETQY
TRBV28	13	TRBJ2-6	ASSHRRGGANVLT
TRBV27	13	TRBJ2-1	ASSSYGLSNNEQF
TRBV28	13	TRBJ1-1	ASTNTLGLNTEAF
TRBV11-3	12	TRBJ1-1	ASSLGHANTEAF
TRBV5-5	11	TRBJ1-1	ASSLFPDTEAF
TRBV28	15	TRBJ2-3	ASSLPGTGTGTDTQY
TRBV19	12	TRBJ1-5	ASSIQTGNQPQH
TRBV7-2	15	TRBJ2-1	ASSFDPWDTYYNEQF
TRBV18	13	TRBJ1-5	ASSQVENLNQPQH
TRBV19	10	TRBJ2-1	ASRGGGNEQF
TRBV6-5	12	TRBJ2-7	ASSYSRDSYEQY
TRBV6-5	14	TRBJ2-7	ASSLIGQGLSYEQY
TRBV2	13	TRBJ1-2	ASRASTGGDYGYT
TRBV11-2	17	TRBJ1-4	ASSPGQGGFGRTNEKLF